Following are 23 T cell receptor beta chains from one sample sequenced in a study of Ad26.COV2.S vaccination and SARS-CoV-2 variants. Libraries were prepared by immunoSEQ multiplex PCR; TCRdb keeps only in-frame clonotypes and omits some of them. The sample lists more than 300,000 clones; about 87% were seen once. Treatment: 19 received Ad26.COV2.S at low or high dose, single or two shots; several received placebo; per-sample allocation not given. Vaccine and placebo recipients were sampled on day 63 after the first injection. Sequences were derived from peripheral blood, sampled in a trial of Ad26.COV2.S vaccine versus placebo. Receptors were obtained from a person aged 18-60 years who received the Ad26.COV2.S COVID-19 vaccine or a placebo.

The chain combines TRBV4-2 with TRBJ1-1; TRBD1 matches at 7 bases. In germline, CDR1 is LGHNA, CDR2 YNFKEQ. The CDR3 totals 15 residues. Germline trimming cut 1 base from V and 4 bases from J; bases unmatched to any gene: 6. In nucleotides, the CDR3 is TGTGCCAGCAGCCAAGGGGACAGCATGGGCACTGAAGCTTTCTTT. Translating it yields CASSQGDSMGTEAFF.

The J gene is TRBJ1-6, the V gene TRBV4-2; 7 positions match TRBD1. The CDR3 extends over 15 amino acids. V lost 2 bases to trimming and J lost 7 bases; unmatched junction nucleotides: 5. Germline V gives CDR1 LGHNA, CDR2 YNFKEQ. CDR3 nucleotides: TGTGCCAGCAGCCAAATAACAGGGGACAATTCACCCCTCCACTTT. This gives the protein CASSQITGDNSPLHF.

Only one count was recorded for this clone. The genes are TRBV6-5 and TRBJ1-2; a possible D gene is TRBD1 (5 bases). V shed 4 bases and J shed 3 bases, with 12 bases lying between them. Germline values: CDR1 MNHEY, CDR2 SVGAGI. The CDR3 runs 14 residues. This CDR3 is CASSSGTAYYGYTF. CDR3 bases: TGTGCCAGCAGTTCGGGGACGGCCTACTATGGCTACACCTTC.

The rearrangement joins TRBV5-6 to TRBJ1-6, with 10 bases fitting TRBD1. V was clipped by 2 bases and J by 1 base; unmatched bases: 6. The CDR3 loop spans 18 amino acids. Per germline, CDR1 SGHDT and CDR2 YYEEEE. This chain's CDR3 is CASSFGTGERSYNSPLHF. The CDR3 DNA is TGTGCCAGCAGCTTCGGGACAGGGGAACGGTCCTATAATTCACCCCTCCACTTT.

The chain links TRBV5-1 to TRBJ1-6; 7 nucleotides align to TRBD1. Looked up from germline, CDR1 is SGHRS and CDR2 is YFSETQ. The ends lost 0 bases at V and 8 bases at J; junction bases unmatched: 5. The CDR3 covers 15 residues. As DNA, the CDR3 is TGCGCCAGCAGCTTGGCCGGGACAGCTTATTCACCCCTCCACTTT. Translation: CASSLAGTAYSPLHF.

CDR3 sequence: CASSQIGGQGVYGYTF. CDR3 coding DNA: TGTGCCAGCAGCCAAATCGGGGGACAGGGGGTCTATGGCTACACCTTC. The chain employs TRBV5-5 and TRBJ1-2; 11 bases line up with TRBD1. This CDR3 has 16 residues. CDR1 SGHKS and CDR2 YYEKEE come from the germline V gene (reference sequence). J gave up 4 bases and V 4 bases, and 9 bases lay outside the gene matches.

The J gene is TRBJ1-4, the V gene TRBV18; no definite D call. CDR3 length equals 15 residues. V was pared by 5 bases and J by 1 base, with 11 bases between. CDR1 is KGHSH, CDR2 LQKENI, per germline. The CDR3: CASSDWQETNEKLFF. In nucleotides, the CDR3 is TGTGCCAGCTCAGATTGGCAGGAAACTAATGAAAAACTGTTTTTT.

The chain uses TRBV21-1 and TRBJ2-5; no DNA check was done on the table's D call, TRBD2. TRBV21-1 is termed a pseudogene. The CDR3 runs to 16 residues. This CDR3 is CASSKGPAGVGETQYF. CDR3 nucleotide sequence: TGTGCCAGCAGCAAAGGTCCAGCGGGAGTAGGTGAGACCCAGTACTTC.

The rearrangement links TRBV10-3 to TRBJ1-6; D remains ambiguous. The ends were cut back, 8 bases at V and 10 bases at J, with 15 bases in the middle. The V gene's germline CDR1 is ENHRY and CDR2 SYGVKD. The CDR3 loop spans 13 amino acids. The CDR3: CAIGLEGESPLHF. CDR3 in DNA: TGTGCCATCGGTCTGGAAGGCGAATCACCCCTCCACTTT.

The V call is TRBV7-3, the J call TRBJ2-1; TRBD1 matches at 7 bases. In germline, CDR1 is SGHTA, CDR2 FQGTGA. This CDR3 has 15 residues. The J segment lost 2 bases and the V segment lost 2 bases, leaving 3 bases of the junction unmatched. The chain's CDR3 is CASSLPGQAYNEQFF. The CDR3 region has the DNA TGTGCCAGCAGCTTACCTGGACAGGCCTACAATGAGCAGTTCTTC.

This chain uses TRBV12-3 or TRBV12-4 with TRBJ2-5; D perhaps matches TRBD2 (5 bases). The CDR3 consists of 13 residues. With 5 bases removed from V and 2 bases from J, the gap between germline ends came to 9 bases. In nucleotides, the CDR3 is TGTGCCAGCAGTCGGACTTCACAAGAGACCCAGTACTTC. It codes for CASSRTSQETQYF.

The V and J genes are TRBV5-5 and TRBJ2-7, with 8 nucleotides matching TRBD1. CDR1 SGHKS and CDR2 YYEKEE come from the germline V gene (reference sequence). The CDR3 spans 14 residues. V was clipped by 4 bases and J by 3 bases; unmatched bases: 6. CDR3 coding DNA: TGTGCCAGCAGCATCGGACAGGGATACTACGAGCAGTACTTC. Its translation: CASSIGQGYYEQYF.

This chain connects TRBV9 to TRBJ2-1; tentatively, D is TRBD2 (6 bases). This CDR3 comprises 13 residues. Per the germline V gene, CDR1 is SGDLS and CDR2 is YYNGEE. Between the trimmed V and J ends, which lost 0 bases and 7 bases, there was a span of 8 bases. The CDR3: CASSVAAGNEQFF. CDR3 in DNA: TGTGCCAGCAGCGTAGCTGCGGGGAATGAGCAGTTCTTC.

The V gene is TRBV9, the J gene TRBJ2-1; no firm D call. V gave up 10 bases and J gave up 16 bases, with 18 bases separating them. This CDR3 has 10 amino acids. Germline V gene data show CDR1 as SGDLS and CDR2 as YYNGEE. The DNA of the CDR3 is TGTGCCGCTAAGAAGGATAGTGGTTTCTTC. Translated: CAAKKDSGFF.

The rearrangement links TRBV19 to TRBJ1-4, with unresolved D. The length of the CDR3 is 17 residues. Trimming took 0 bases from V and 7 from J, leaving 18 bases between them. Germline assignment: CDR1 LNHDA and CDR2 SQIVND (reference sequence). CDR3 sequence: CASSIDMSRSSGEKLFF. The CDR3 nucleotides read TGTGCCAGTAGTATAGACATGTCCCGATCCAGTGGTGAAAAACTGTTTTTT.

The chain employs TRBV19 and TRBJ2-7, with 8 positions matching TRBD1. Trimming cost V 4 bases and J 5 bases; bases outside gene matches: 10. The CDR3 is made up of 15 amino acids. Germline V gene data show CDR1 as LNHDA and CDR2 as SQIVND (reference sequence). CDR3: CASSKPGTGANEQYF. The CDR3 nucleotides read TGTGCCAGTAGTAAACCCGGGACAGGTGCTAACGAGCAGTACTTC.

The chain links TRBV18 to TRBJ1-1, with TRBD1 matching 7 bases. Looked up from germline, CDR1 is KGHSH and CDR2 is LQKENI. This CDR3 has 16 amino acids. V was pared by 3 bases and J by 5 bases, with 12 bases of the junction left unmatched. The CDR3 nucleotides read TGTGCCAGCTCACCTCGGGCAGGGGGTGATCGAACTGAAGCTTTCTTT. Translation: CASSPRAGGDRTEAFF.

The chain combines TRBV5-4 with TRBJ2-1; D gene ambiguous. Germline lookup yields CDR1 SGHNT and CDR2 YYREEE (reference sequence). V shed 2 bases and J shed 9 bases, with 18 bases lying between them. The CDR3 spans 15 residues. In nucleotides, the CDR3 is TGTGCCAGCAGCTTTCCCCAGGCCAGATCGAGTGAGCAGTTCTTC. It codes for CASSFPQARSSEQFF.

To note about this clone: Distinct nucleotide sequences in the sample also encode this CDR3. The V and J genes are TRBV28 and TRBJ1-2; D gene uncertain. Trimming left V 6 bases short and J 6 bases short, with 11 bases between. The CDR3 consists of 12 residues. Per the germline V gene, CDR1 is MDHEN and CDR2 is SYDVKM. The chain's CDR3 is CASSVEGHGYTF. The CDR3 DNA is TGTGCCAGCAGCGTGGAGGGTCATGGCTACACCTTC.

J is TRBJ2-2 and V is TRBV9; D call uncertain. Germline CDR1 and CDR2: SGDLS and YYNGEE. There are 17 residues in the CDR3. Trimming removed 1 base at V and 1 base at J, with 14 bases between. The CDR3 protein is CASSVSRSAVNTGELFF. The CDR3 DNA reads as TGTGCCAGCAGCGTAAGTAGAAGCGCGGTGAACACCGGGGAGCTGTTTTTT.

CDR3 sequence reads: CASSLGLPWTTDTDTQYF. For the CDR3, the DNA is TGTGCCAGCAGTTTGGGGTTACCCTGGACGACAGACACAGATACGCAGTATTTT. V gene TRBV27 combines with J gene TRBJ2-3, with D possibly TRBD1 on 5 matching bases. V was pared by 3 bases and J by 2 bases, with 21 bases between. Germline CDR1 reads MNHEY; CDR2 reads SMNVEV (reference sequence). This CDR3 contains 18 residues.

The V gene is TRBV7-2, the J gene TRBJ1-3; D possibly corresponds to TRBD1 (5 bases). Germline values: CDR1 SGHTA, CDR2 FQGNSA. The germline V and J ends were trimmed by 3 bases and 6 bases, with 9 bases remaining between them. The CDR3 is 13 amino acids. The CDR3 spells CASSFGGENTIYF. The CDR3 bases are TGTGCCAGCAGCTTCGGGGGTGAAAACACCATATATTTT.

The table lists this clone with a few counts. CDR3 residues: CASRSTLYNYGYTF. CDR3 nucleotide sequence: TGTGCCAGCAGATCTACACTTTATAACTATGGCTACACCTTC. This chain connects TRBV11-2 to TRBJ1-2; no firm D call. Germline V gene data show CDR1 as SGHAT and CDR2 as FQNNGV. With 6 bases removed from V and 1 base from J, the gap between germline ends came to 12 bases. This CDR3 has 14 amino acids.